The 25 T cell receptor beta chains reported below all come from one sample, sequenced in a study of patients and donors after allogeneic stem cell transplantation. TCRdb reanalysed the RT-PCR reads using MiXCR and keeps one entry per CDR3 protein. Here the sample spans about 200,000 distinct CDR3 sequences, around two fifths being singletons. Sequencing was performed on blood, either unsorted or a sorted T cell fraction (not recorded which). The source is a human donor who was either an allogeneic HSCT recipient or a stem cell or donor lymphocyte infusion donor (not recorded which). It is not recorded whose cells these are; they may come from a transplant donor.

The chain recombines TRBV6-2 or TRBV6-3 with TRBJ1-1; D call uncertain. V shed 2 bases and J shed 13 bases, with 11 bases lying between them. The CDR3 length is 11 residues. Per the germline V gene, CDR1 is MNHEY and CDR2 is SVGEGT. The CDR3 nucleotides are TGTGCCAGCAGTTACGGGAGTGTTGGTTTCTTT. It encodes CASSYGSVGFF.

V and J are TRBV19 and TRBJ2-1; 12 bases are shared with TRBD2. Per germline, CDR1 LNHDA and CDR2 SQIVND (reference sequence). V lost 5 bases, J lost 0 bases, and 11 bases stayed unmatched. This CDR3 has 19 amino acids. CDR3 DNA sequence: TGTGCCAGTAGTTCCAGGACTAGCGGGAATTACAACTCCTACAATGAGCAGTTCTTC. Protein: CASSSRTSGNYNSYNEQFF.

The chain has TRBV7-2 and TRBJ1-2; 7 bases map to TRBD1. The junction had 7 bases not matched to a gene; V was cut back by 1 base and J by 8 bases. The CDR3 contains 14 residues. Per germline, CDR1 SGHTA and CDR2 FQGNSA. In DNA form, the CDR3 reads TGTGCCAGCAGCTTAGAGCGACAGGGCGGCGGCTACACCTTC. Translation: CASSLERQGGGYTF.

The chain links TRBV2 to TRBJ1-5; TRBD1 might be the D (6 bases). The CDR3 loop spans 13 amino acids. Germline assignment: CDR1 SNHLY and CDR2 FYNNEI. Trimming shortened V by 10 bases and J by 0 bases, and 10 bases separated the two germline ends. The CDR3 sequence: CATTGNSNQPQHF. The CDR3 bases are TGTGCCACCACAGGGAATAGCAATCAGCCCCAGCATTTT.

This clonotype turned up a few times. The J gene is TRBJ1-1, the V gene TRBV7-2, with D perhaps matching TRBD1 (6 bases). CDR1 and CDR2 from the germline V gene are SGHTA and FQGNSA. Trimming took off 5 bases at V and 7 bases at J, with 11 bases between the two ends. This CDR3 spans 12 amino acids. CDR3 sequence: CASSQLQGEAFF. The CDR3 DNA reads as TGTGCCAGCAGCCAACTACAGGGTGAAGCTTTCTTT.

The chain links TRBV18 to TRBJ2-5; D gene ambiguous. CDR1 and CDR2 (germline): KGHSH, LQKENI. CDR3 size: 14 residues. V dropped 4 bases and J dropped 4 bases, with 13 bases sitting between them. The CDR3 loop is CASSRVRPGETQYF. The CDR3 DNA reads TGTGCCAGCTCACGGGTTCGACCGGGAGAGACCCAGTACTTC.

This chain connects TRBV19 to TRBJ1-2, with 7 bases lining up with TRBD1. The germline gives CDR1 LNHDA, CDR2 SQIVND (reference sequence). The CDR3 extends over 11 amino acids. V was pared by 10 bases and J by 4 bases, with 3 bases of the junction left unmatched. The CDR3 region is CATTGAYGYTF. DNA for the CDR3: TGTGCCACCACAGGGGCCTATGGCTACACCTTC. Combining the CDR3 with reference TRBV19 and TRBJ1-2 gives the whole variable domain DGGITQSPKYLFRKEGQNVTLSCEQNLNHDAMYWYRQDPGQGLRLIYYSQIVNDFQKGDIAEGYSVSREKKESFPLTVTSAQKNPTAFYLCATTGAYGYTFGSGTRLTVV.

This clonotype was observed a few times. This sequence joins TRBV12-3 or TRBV12-4 and TRBJ1-3; D is unresolved. Trimming stripped 2 bases from V and 1 base from J, with 6 bases between. This CDR3 comprises 14 residues. Here the CDR3 reads CASSLRGSGNTIYF. Written as DNA, the CDR3 is TGTGCCAGCAGTTTACGAGGGTCTGGAAACACCATATATTTT.

This chain joins TRBV5-5 and TRBJ2-7, with a possible D match to TRBD2 (5 bases). This CDR3 is built from 14 residues. Germline CDR1 SGHKS, CDR2 YYEKEE (reference sequence). V was clipped by 0 bases and J by 0 bases, with 7 bases between them. CDR3 region: CASSLGSASYEQYF. CDR3 bases: TGTGCCAGCAGCTTGGGTAGCGCCTCCTACGAGCAGTACTTC. The variable domain in full, with the rest retrieved from reference TRBV5-5 and TRBJ2-7, is DAGVTQSPTHLIKTRGQQVTLRCSPISGHKSVSWYQQVLGQGPQFIFQYYEKEERGRGNFPDRFSARQFPNYSSELNVNALLLGDSALYLCASSLGSASYEQYFGPGTRLTVT.

This clonotype was seen only once. The chain uses TRBV15 and TRBJ1-4; no clear D gene. The CDR3 runs 18 residues. Germline lookup yields CDR1 LNHNV and CDR2 YYDKDF (reference sequence). Trimming stripped 4 bases from V and 2 bases from J, with 20 bases between. The CDR3 is CATSNIPAPAGTNEKLFF. DNA for the CDR3: TGTGCCACCAGCAATATACCGGCCCCGGCGGGGACTAATGAAAAACTGTTTTTT.

The chain couples TRBV6-2 or TRBV6-3 to TRBJ2-3; tentatively, D is TRBD2 (6 bases). CDR3 length: 15 residues. Germline CDR1 and CDR2: MNHEY and SVGEGT. V lost 2 bases and J lost 0, with 9 bases in between. The CDR3 protein is CASSYGTHSTDTQYF. CDR3 bases: TGTGCCAGCAGTTACGGGACTCATAGCACAGATACGCAGTATTTT.

This chain uses TRBV12-3 or TRBV12-4 with TRBJ1-2; D unclear. This CDR3 has 13 amino acids. With 0 bases removed from V and 4 bases from J, the gap between germline ends came to 6 bases. The chain's CDR3 is CASSLASSYGYTF. For the CDR3, the DNA is TGTGCCAGCAGTTTAGCGTCCAGCTATGGCTACACCTTC.

The chain is built from TRBV20-1 and TRBJ1-2; maybe TRBD1 (5 bases). V dropped 0 bases and J dropped 4 bases, with 15 bases sitting between them. CDR3 length: 15 residues. Germline CDR1 is DFQATT and CDR2 is SNEGSKA (reference sequence). The CDR3 bases are TGCAGTGCTAGAGACTCCGGGACCCCCGGCTATGGCTACACCTTC. This translates into CSARDSGTPGYGYTF.

The chain links TRBV5-1 to TRBJ1-2, with 8 nucleotides matching TRBD1. J was trimmed by 6 bases and V by 5 bases; bases with no gene match: 12. CDR3 length: 15 amino acids. The germline gives CDR1 SGHRS, CDR2 YFSETQ. The CDR3 is CASSLQGAKENGYTF. The CDR3 bases are TGCGCCAGCAGTCTTCAGGGGGCGAAGGAGAATGGCTACACCTTC.

This clonotype has only a few counts. The rearrangement uses TRBV6-6 and TRBJ1-2, with D perhaps matching TRBD1 (5 bases). The V end lost 3 bases, the J end lost 4 bases, and 15 bases lay between the germline ends. The CDR3 covers 15 residues. Germline-derived CDR1 and CDR2 are MNHNY and SVGAGI (reference sequence). CDR3: CASSYTFEGLYGYTF. CDR3 nucleotides: TGTGCCAGCAGTTATACTTTCGAGGGGCTCTATGGCTACACCTTC.

The chain carries TRBV13 and TRBJ1-1; 8 nucleotides agree with TRBD1. The CDR3 extends over 13 amino acids. Unmatched junction bases numbered 6, after V lost 5 bases and J lost 7 bases. Germline V gives CDR1 PRHDT, CDR2 FYEKMQ (reference sequence). In DNA, the CDR3 is TGTGCCAGCAGCCCCACAGGGGGTCTTGAAGCTTTCTTT. Amino acid sequence: CASSPTGGLEAFF.

This chain links TRBV13 with TRBJ2-2, with 9 bases fitting TRBD1. Germline V gene data show CDR1 as PRHDT and CDR2 as FYEKMQ (reference sequence). The V and J ends lost 4 bases and 5 bases, in that order; junction bases with no gene match: 8. This CDR3 is built from 16 residues. The CDR3 DNA is TGTGCCAGCAGCTCTTCCGGGACAGGGTTGACCGGGGAGCTGTTTTTT. This codes for CASSSSGTGLTGELFF.

V usage is TRBV29-1 and J usage is TRBJ2-1; 7 positions match TRBD1. CDR3 length equals 12 residues. V shed 8 bases, J shed 8 bases, and the junction held 9 bases outside the gene matches. Germline CDR1 reads SQVTM; CDR2 reads ANQGSEA. CDR3 DNA: TGCAGCTTCCGACAGGGTTCCCATGAGCAGTTCTTC. Its translation: CSFRQGSHEQFF.

J is TRBJ2-3 and V is TRBV4-1, with no clear D. CDR3 length: 14 residues. CDR1 is MGHRA and CDR2 is YSYEKL in the germline V gene. Trimming shortened V by 1 base and J by 2 bases, and 7 bases separated the two germline ends. The CDR3 loop reads CASSQVLLTDTQYF. The CDR3 bases are TGCGCCAGCAGCCAAGTCCTCCTCACAGATACGCAGTATTTT.

V is TRBV27 and J is TRBJ1-2; no firm D call. Germline assignment: CDR1 MNHEY and CDR2 SMNVEV (reference sequence). Trimming shortened V by 2 bases and J by 6 bases, and 10 bases separated the two germline ends. The CDR3 sequence is 13 residues long. CDR3 sequence: CASSLTAGNGYTF. The CDR3 DNA follows: TGTGCCAGCAGTTTAACGGCAGGAAATGGCTACACCTTC.

This CDR3 reads CASSTLHGTEAFF. CDR3 coding DNA: TGTGCCAGCAGTACCCTGCACGGCACTGAAGCTTTCTTT. J is TRBJ1-1 and V is TRBV12-3 or TRBV12-4, with unresolved D. This CDR3 comprises 13 residues. Trimming pared 5 bases from V and 4 bases from J, leaving 11 bases between.

This chain connects TRBV27 to TRBJ2-7, with D maybe TRBD1 (6 bases). V was trimmed by 3 bases and J by 5 bases, leaving 11 bases between them. Looked up from germline, CDR1 is MNHEY and CDR2 is SMNVEV (reference sequence). The CDR3 extends over 13 amino acids. CDR3 in amino acids: CASSFRQVDEQYF. DNA for the CDR3: TGTGCCAGCAGTTTCAGACAGGTCGACGAGCAGTACTTC.

This chain connects TRBV4-3 to TRBJ1-6; D is ambiguous. The CDR3 is 16 amino acids. Trimming removed 1 base from V and 0 bases from J, with 7 bases in between. CDR1 and CDR2 (germline): LGHNA, YSLEER. The CDR3 loop reads CASSQAPRSYNSPLHF. The CDR3 DNA reads TGCGCCAGCAGCCAAGCCCCCCGCTCCTATAATTCACCCCTCCACTTT.

The sample holds one count of this clonotype. The chain employs TRBV4-2 and TRBJ2-7; TRBD1 might be the D (5 bases). The CDR3 contains 15 residues. Germline lookup yields CDR1 LGHNA and CDR2 YNFKEQ. The ends were cut back, 3 bases at V and 4 bases at J, with 16 bases in the middle. CDR3 bases: TGTGCCAGCAGCCATCTAAGGGGTTCAGAATACGAGCAGTACTTC. This translates into CASSHLRGSEYEQYF.

The chain couples TRBV29-1 to TRBJ1-1; the D gene is possibly TRBD1 (5 bases). The V gene's germline CDR1 is SQVTM and CDR2 ANQGSEA. V gave up 2 bases and J gave up 1 base, with 14 bases separating them. This CDR3 region has 15 residues. The CDR3: CSVEPQGESNTEAFF. The CDR3 bases are TGCAGCGTTGAACCGCAGGGAGAATCGAACACTGAAGCTTTCTTT.